This entry lists 28 T cell receptor beta chains sequenced from one sample in a study of cytomegalovirus exposure and HLA in healthy donors. Repertoires were generated with immunoSEQ multiplex PCR, while TCRdb's copy carries only in-frame clones and drops some. Of about 88,000 clones in the sample, roughly 83% are singletons; the top ten hold over 10%. Material: PBMCs. Receptors were obtained from a woman between 18 and 29 years old in good health and CMV-seropositive.

The rearrangement links TRBV5-6 to TRBJ1-1; D remains unclear. The CDR3 runs 15 residues. Germline-derived CDR1 and CDR2 are SGHDT and YYEEEE. Trimming took 0 bases from V and 0 from J, leaving 9 bases between them. DNA of the CDR3: TGTGCCAGCAGCTTGGTGGCGGGGTTGAACACTGAAGCTTTCTTT. Amino acids: CASSLVAGLNTEAFF.

The V call is TRBV21-1, the J call TRBJ1-6; TRBD1, as called in the table, went unchecked against the DNA. TRBV21-1 is a pseudogene locus. The CDR3 is 12 amino acids. The CDR3 DNA is TGTGCCAGCAGCAAAAGACAGGGTGGCCTCCACTTT. Protein product: CASSKRQGGLHF.

CDR3 bases: TGTGCCAGCAGCTTGGGAGGGAATAACTATGGCTACACCTTC. Protein sequence: CASSLGGNNYGYTF. The rearrangement links TRBV5-6 to TRBJ1-2; D is uncertain. Trimming pared 0 bases from V and 1 base from J, leaving 7 bases between. The CDR3 is 14 residues long. The germline V gene has CDR1 SGHDT and CDR2 YYEEEE.

The genes are TRBV5-4 and TRBJ2-7; 9 positions match TRBD1. The CDR3 runs 17 residues. The junction had 15 bases not matched to a gene; V was cut back by 4 bases and J by 4 bases. CDR1 is SGHNT, CDR2 YYREEE, per germline (reference sequence). The DNA of the CDR3 is TGTGCCAGCAGCGACCGGACAGGGGCTATAAGGCCTTACGAGCAGTACTTC. This gives the protein CASSDRTGAIRPYEQYF. Supplemented by reference TRBV5-4 and TRBJ2-7, the full variable domain reads ETGVTQSPTHLIKTRGQQVTLRCSSQSGHNTVSWYQQALGQGPQFIFQYYREEENGRGNFPPRFSGLQFPNYSSELNVNALELDDSALYLCASSDRTGAIRPYEQYFGPGTRLTVT.

The rearrangement links TRBV18 to TRBJ2-1; D might be TRBD1 (5 bases). Germline CDR1 is KGHSH and CDR2 is LQKENI. Deletions cut 6 bases from V and 5 bases from J, with 17 bases between. The CDR3 extends over 15 amino acids. CDR3 bases: TGTGCCAGCTCCCCAAACCGACAGCAGAACAATGAGCAGTTCTTC. Translating gives CASSPNRQQNNEQFF.

The V gene is TRBV5-1, the J gene TRBJ2-1; TRBD1 matches at 9 bases. CDR1 is SGHRS and CDR2 is YFSETQ in the germline V gene. Trimming took 5 bases from V and 10 from J; bases not matched to a gene: 7. This CDR3 comprises 13 residues. Written as DNA, the CDR3 is TGCGCCAGCAGGGGACAGGGTGTCCAGGAGCAGTTCTTC. Encoded protein: CASRGQGVQEQFF.

This clone was recorded many times. The chain employs TRBV6-5 and TRBJ2-4; possible D gene TRBD1, 5 bases. Germline V gives CDR1 MNHEY, CDR2 SVGAGI. V lost 5 bases to trimming and J lost 7 bases, with 12 bases between them. The CDR3 covers 13 residues. The CDR3 region is CASSQGFINIQYF. CDR3 bases: TGTGCCAGCAGTCAGGGATTTATCAACATTCAGTACTTC.

Only one count was recorded for this clone. The chain recombines TRBV5-1 with TRBJ2-1, with D possibly matching TRBD1 (5 bases). This CDR3 has 15 amino acids. Trimming removed 7 bases at V and 5 bases at J, with 19 bases between. Germline V gene sequence: CDR1 SGHRS, CDR2 YFSETQ. CDR3: CASRMGPAKDNEQFF. Written as DNA, the CDR3 is TGCGCCAGCCGTATGGGGCCAGCGAAAGACAATGAGCAGTTCTTC.

The chain's CDR3 is CASSNTGGPTEAFF. In DNA form, the CDR3 reads TGTGCCAGCTCAAACACGGGGGGACCCACTGAAGCTTTCTTT. This chain uses TRBV9 with TRBJ1-1; possibly TRBD1 for D (5 bases). This CDR3 contains 14 residues. Germline V gives CDR1 SGDLS, CDR2 YYNGEE. Trimming cost V 7 bases and J 4 bases, with 17 bases left between them.

The rearrangement links TRBV4-3 to TRBJ2-1, with 10 positions matching TRBD2. This CDR3 is built from 16 residues. Per the germline V gene, CDR1 is LGHNA and CDR2 is YSLEER. After removal of 2 bases from V and 8 bases from J, the junction contained 9 bases not matched to a gene. The CDR3 loop is CASSQLAGVPWDEQFF. The CDR3 DNA is TGCGCCAGCAGCCAACTAGCGGGGGTCCCGTGGGATGAGCAGTTCTTC.

In this sample, this clone turned up once. The V gene is TRBV10-3, the J gene TRBJ1-2; TRBD1 is a possible D gene (5 bases). CDR1 ENHRY and CDR2 SYGVKD come from the germline V gene. The CDR3 totals 15 residues. Trimming removed 2 bases at V and 3 bases at J, with 13 bases between. CDR3: CAISEMSGKDYGYTF. The DNA of the CDR3 is TGTGCCATCAGTGAGATGTCAGGGAAGGACTATGGCTACACCTTC.

The genes are TRBV11-2 and TRBJ2-3; 13 bases fit TRBD2. Germline V gives CDR1 SGHAT, CDR2 FQNNGV. The CDR3 is made up of 19 amino acids. The ends lost 6 bases at V and 0 bases at J; junction bases unmatched: 12. The CDR3 loop is CASRTGTSGAWTSTDTQYF. The CDR3 DNA sequence: TGTGCCAGCAGAACCGGGACTAGCGGGGCTTGGACTAGCACAGATACGCAGTATTTT. Based on the CDR3 plus reference TRBV11-2 and TRBJ2-3, the full variable domain is EAGVAQSPRYKIIEKRQSVAFWCNPISGHATLYWYQQILGQGPKLLIQFQNNGVVDDSQLPKDRFSAERLKGVDSTLKIQPAKLEDSAVYLCASRTGTSGAWTSTDTQYFGPGTRLTVL.

This clone was detected a few times. This chain connects TRBV6-6 to TRBJ2-7, with 11 positions matching TRBD2. With V trimmed by 6 bases and J by 5 bases, 6 bases remained unmatched. Germline V gene lookup returns CDR1 MNHNY and CDR2 SVGAGI (reference sequence). CDR3 length equals 14 residues. The CDR3 region is CASSVTSGVHEQYF. The CDR3 coding sequence is TGTGCCAGCAGCGTGACTAGCGGGGTCCACGAGCAGTACTTC.

This clone was seen more than once but under ten times. This chain connects TRBV15 to TRBJ2-4; D unresolved. This CDR3 has 16 amino acids. Per the germline V gene, CDR1 is LNHNV and CDR2 is YYDKDF (reference sequence). V was clipped by 0 bases and J by 0 bases, with 9 bases between them. The chain's CDR3 is CATSREGVLAKNIQYF. The CDR3 region has the DNA TGTGCCACCAGCAGAGAGGGCGTTTTAGCCAAAAACATTCAGTACTTC.

This chain connects TRBV28 to TRBJ1-1; perhaps TRBD1 as D (6 bases). This CDR3 is built from 15 residues. The V gene lost 6 bases and the J gene lost 0 bases, with 14 bases spanning the gap. The germline V gene encodes CDR1 MDHEN and CDR2 SYDVKM. The CDR3 region is CASSELGTLNTEAFF. The CDR3 DNA reads TGTGCCAGCAGCGAACTCGGGACACTGAACACTGAAGCTTTCTTT.

The chain has TRBV13 and TRBJ2-2, with 12 bases lining up with TRBD2. The germline V gene encodes CDR1 PRHDT and CDR2 FYEKMQ (reference sequence). Trimming removed 5 bases from V and 6 bases from J; junction bases left unmatched: 13. CDR3 length equals 18 residues. The CDR3 coding sequence is TGTGCCAGCAGCCCATCTAGCGGGGGGGGCGGGGAAGCCGGGGAGCTGTTTTTT. Amino acids: CASSPSSGGGGEAGELFF.

V is TRBV2 and J is TRBJ1-6, with D tentatively TRBD1 (6 bases). Germline V lookup: CDR1 SNHLY, CDR2 FYNNEI. The V end was cut by 5 bases, the J end by 9 bases, with 14 bases between. The CDR3 totals 14 residues. DNA for the CDR3: TGTGCCAGCAGTTTGAGGGGGAAAGGTTCACCCCTCCACTTT. Translating gives CASSLRGKGSPLHF.

The CDR3 DNA follows: TGTGCCAGCAGCTCCCAGGCCCAGATGGACTATGGCTACACCTTC. Protein: CASSSQAQMDYGYTF. J is TRBJ1-2 and V is TRBV5-4; D is undetermined. There are 15 residues in the CDR3. The germline gives CDR1 SGHNT, CDR2 YYREEE (reference sequence). The V gene lost 3 bases and the J gene lost 3 bases, with 15 bases spanning the gap.

This rearrangement joins TRBV6-5 to TRBJ2-3; no definite D call. Germline assignment: CDR1 MNHEY and CDR2 SVGAGI. CDR3 size: 10 residues. The germline V and J ends were trimmed by 8 bases and 4 bases, with 4 bases remaining between them. The CDR3 here is CASRADTQYF. The CDR3 DNA is TGTGCCAGCCGGGCAGATACGCAGTATTTT.

The chain recombines TRBV29-1 with TRBJ2-2; 8 bases map to TRBD1. Germline CDR1 and CDR2: SQVTM and ANQGSEA. The CDR3 sequence is 16 residues long. V shed 5 bases, J shed 6 bases, and the junction held 14 bases outside the gene matches. CDR3: CSVSSTGGIPAGELFF. CDR3 sequence (DNA): TGCAGCGTTTCCTCCACAGGGGGGATCCCCGCCGGGGAGCTGTTTTTT.

V is TRBV9 and J is TRBJ2-3; D possibly corresponds to TRBD1 (7 bases). V dropped 0 bases and J dropped 1 base, with 12 bases sitting between them. The length of the CDR3 is 16 residues. Germline V lookup: CDR1 SGDLS, CDR2 YYNGEE. In nucleotides, the CDR3 is TGTGCCAGCAGCGTAGGAGGAGGGGGCCGCACAGATACGCAGTATTTT. Residues: CASSVGGGGRTDTQYF.

This rearrangement joins TRBV5-1 to TRBJ1-2; 12 positions agree with TRBD1. CDR1 is SGHRS and CDR2 is YFSETQ in the germline V gene. The V segment lost 4 bases and the J segment 8 bases; nucleotides outside the gene matches: 9. The CDR3 extends over 15 amino acids. The CDR3 sequence is CASSPGQGAPGGYTF. As DNA, the CDR3 is TGCGCCAGCAGCCCGGGACAGGGGGCGCCGGGGGGCTACACCTTC. The full variable domain, its missing parts supplied by reference TRBV5-1 and TRBJ1-2, is KAGVTQTPRYLIKTRGQQVTLSCSPISGHRSVSWYQQTPGQGLQFLFEYFSETQRNKGNFPGRFSGRQFSNSRSEMNVSTLELGDSALYLCASSPGQGAPGGYTFGSGTRLTVV.

The chain uses TRBV5-1 and TRBJ1-1; D ambiguous. The germline V gene has CDR1 SGHRS and CDR2 YFSETQ. V was trimmed by 7 bases and J by 0 bases, leaving 7 bases between them. The CDR3 sequence is 12 residues long. CDR3 nucleotides: TGCGCCAGCTCCCTCTTGAACACTGAAGCTTTCTTT. It encodes CASSLLNTEAFF. The whole variable domain, filled in from reference TRBV5-1 and TRBJ1-1, reads KAGVTQTPRYLIKTRGQQVTLSCSPISGHRSVSWYQQTPGQGLQFLFEYFSETQRNKGNFPGRFSGRQFSNSRSEMNVSTLELGDSALYLCASSLLNTEAFFGQGTRLTVV.

The chain combines TRBV18 with TRBJ2-3, with D uncertain. CDR1 and CDR2 (germline): KGHSH, LQKENI. Trimming stripped 9 bases from V and 2 bases from J, with 15 bases between. This CDR3 contains 14 residues. CDR3 nucleotide sequence: TGTGCCAGACCCCGGTTCTCCCCCACAGATACGCAGTATTTT. It codes for CARPRFSPTDTQYF.

This sequence joins TRBV2 and TRBJ2-1; 7 nucleotides match TRBD2. The length of the CDR3 is 13 residues. The V and J ends lost 7 bases and 4 bases, in that order; junction bases with no gene match: 4. CDR1 and CDR2 from the germline V gene are SNHLY and FYNNEI. The CDR3 spells CASTSGVYNEQFF. CDR3 in DNA: TGTGCCAGCACAAGCGGGGTATACAATGAGCAGTTCTTC.

With regard to this clone: This may be a read error: a much more frequent sequence differs by one nucleotide. The chain couples TRBV11-2 to TRBJ2-7, with 11 bases fitting TRBD1. The germline gives CDR1 SGHAT, CDR2 FQNNGV. This CDR3 region has 13 residues. Germline trimming cut 5 bases from V and 5 bases from J; bases unmatched to any gene: 2. The CDR3 spells CASSRDRGDEQYF. The CDR3 nucleotides are TGTGCCAGCAGCCGGGACAGGGGGGACGAGCAGTACTTC.

The rearrangement links TRBV10-3 to TRBJ2-7; 12 nucleotides align to TRBD1. The length of the CDR3 is 15 residues. The germline V gene has CDR1 ENHRY and CDR2 SYGVKD. The junction had 3 bases not matched to a gene; V was cut back by 4 bases and J by 2 bases. The CDR3: CAISGDRGLTYEQYF. CDR3 sequence (DNA): TGTGCCATCAGTGGGGACAGGGGGCTTACCTACGAGCAGTACTTC.

V is TRBV11-3 and J is TRBJ1-1, with TRBD1 matching 7 bases. CDR1 is SGHNT and CDR2 is YENEEA in the germline V gene. This CDR3 contains 13 residues. Trimming removed 5 bases from V and 7 bases from J; junction bases left unmatched: 7. The CDR3 DNA sequence: TGTGCCAGCAGCAGAGACAGGGCCAGTGAAGCTTTCTTT. Its translation: CASSRDRASEAFF.